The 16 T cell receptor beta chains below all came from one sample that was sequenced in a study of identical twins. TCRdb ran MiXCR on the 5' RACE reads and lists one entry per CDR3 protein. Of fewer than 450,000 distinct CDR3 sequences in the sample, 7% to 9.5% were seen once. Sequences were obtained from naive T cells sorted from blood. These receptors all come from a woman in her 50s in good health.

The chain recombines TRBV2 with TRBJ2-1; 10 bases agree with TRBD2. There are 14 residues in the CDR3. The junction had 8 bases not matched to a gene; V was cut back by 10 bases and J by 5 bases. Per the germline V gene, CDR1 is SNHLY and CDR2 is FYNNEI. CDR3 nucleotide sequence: TGTGCCATCCCGCTAGCGGGAGCCAACAATGAGCAGTTCTTC. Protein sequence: CAIPLAGANNEQFF.

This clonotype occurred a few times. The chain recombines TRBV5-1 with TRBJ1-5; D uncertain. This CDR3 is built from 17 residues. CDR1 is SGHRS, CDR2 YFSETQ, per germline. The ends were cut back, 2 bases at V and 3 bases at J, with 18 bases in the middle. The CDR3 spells CASSLGTDGPNNQPQHF. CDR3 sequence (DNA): TGCGCCAGCAGCTTAGGTACCGACGGGCCGAACAATCAGCCCCAGCATTTT.

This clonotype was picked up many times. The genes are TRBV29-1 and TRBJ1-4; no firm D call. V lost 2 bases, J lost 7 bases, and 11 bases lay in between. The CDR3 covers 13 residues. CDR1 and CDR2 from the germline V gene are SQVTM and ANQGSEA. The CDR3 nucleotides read TGCAGCGTTGAAATCGTGGTTGGTGAAAAACTGTTTTTT. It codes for CSVEIVVGEKLFF.

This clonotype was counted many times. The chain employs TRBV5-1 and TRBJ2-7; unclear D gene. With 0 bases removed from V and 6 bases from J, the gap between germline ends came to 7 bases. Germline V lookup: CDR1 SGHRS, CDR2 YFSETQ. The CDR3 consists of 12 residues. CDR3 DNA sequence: TGCGCCAGCAGCTTGGAGAAAAGCGAGCAGTACTTC. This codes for CASSLEKSEQYF.

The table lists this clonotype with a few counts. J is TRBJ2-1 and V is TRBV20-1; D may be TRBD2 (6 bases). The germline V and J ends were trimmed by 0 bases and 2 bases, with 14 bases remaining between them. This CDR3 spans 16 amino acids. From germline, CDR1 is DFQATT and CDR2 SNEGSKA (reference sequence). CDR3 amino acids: CSARDSGTHTYNEQFF. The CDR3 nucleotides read TGCAGTGCTAGAGATTCCGGGACTCATACCTACAATGAGCAGTTCTTC.

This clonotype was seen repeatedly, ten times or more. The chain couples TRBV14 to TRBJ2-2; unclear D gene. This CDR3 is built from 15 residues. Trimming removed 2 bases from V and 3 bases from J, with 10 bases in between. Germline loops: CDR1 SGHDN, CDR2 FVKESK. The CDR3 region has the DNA TGTGCCAGCAGCCAACGACGACAACACACCGGGGAGCTGTTTTTT. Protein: CASSQRRQHTGELFF.

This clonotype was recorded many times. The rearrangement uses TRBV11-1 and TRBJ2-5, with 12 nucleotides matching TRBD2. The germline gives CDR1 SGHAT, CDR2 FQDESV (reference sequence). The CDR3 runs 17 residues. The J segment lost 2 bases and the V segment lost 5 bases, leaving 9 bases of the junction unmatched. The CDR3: CASSPEPLAGGQETQYF. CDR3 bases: TGTGCCAGCAGCCCCGAACCACTAGCGGGAGGACAAGAGACCCAGTACTTC.

The CDR3, as DNA: TGTGCCAGCAGCCTCCGACAGGGGAGTCGCTACGAGCAGTACTTC. Translating it yields CASSLRQGSRYEQYF. The chain joins TRBV7-9 to TRBJ2-7; 8 nucleotides align to TRBD1. The germline V gene encodes CDR1 SEHNR and CDR2 FQNEAQ (reference sequence). Losses at the gene ends were 5 bases for V and 3 bases for J; bases not matched to a gene: 9. CDR3 length: 15 residues.

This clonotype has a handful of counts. The CDR3 region is CASSPSDRGLGTEAFF. DNA of the CDR3: TGTGCCAGCTCACCGTCGGACAGGGGGCTTGGGACTGAAGCTTTCTTT. The rearrangement links TRBV18 to TRBJ1-1; TRBD1 agrees at 11 bases. Trimming took 3 bases from V and 5 from J; bases not matched to a gene: 8. Germline V gene sequence: CDR1 KGHSH, CDR2 LQKENI. This CDR3 has 16 residues.

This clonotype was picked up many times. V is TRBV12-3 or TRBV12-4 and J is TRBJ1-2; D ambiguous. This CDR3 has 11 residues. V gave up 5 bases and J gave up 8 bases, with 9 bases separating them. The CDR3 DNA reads TGTGCCAGCAGTACAGCCGGCGGCTACACCTTC. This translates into CASSTAGGYTF.

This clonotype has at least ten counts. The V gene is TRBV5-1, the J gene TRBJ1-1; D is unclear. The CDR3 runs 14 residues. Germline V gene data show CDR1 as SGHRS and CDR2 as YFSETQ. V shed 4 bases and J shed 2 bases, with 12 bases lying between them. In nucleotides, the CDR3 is TGCGCCAGCAGCCGTCAAACAGAAAACACTGAAGCTTTCTTT. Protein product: CASSRQTENTEAFF.

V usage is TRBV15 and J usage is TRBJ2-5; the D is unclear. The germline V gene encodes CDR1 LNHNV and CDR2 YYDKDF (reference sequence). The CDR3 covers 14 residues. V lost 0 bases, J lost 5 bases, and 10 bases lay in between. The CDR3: CATSRELLRETQYF. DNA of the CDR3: TGTGCCACCAGCAGAGAACTTCTGCGGGAGACCCAGTACTTC.

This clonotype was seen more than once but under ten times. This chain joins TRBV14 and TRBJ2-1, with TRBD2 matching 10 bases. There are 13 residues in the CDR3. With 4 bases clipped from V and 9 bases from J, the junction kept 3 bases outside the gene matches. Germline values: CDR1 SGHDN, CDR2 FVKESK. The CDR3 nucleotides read TGTGCCAGCAGCCTTCGGACTAGCGGTGAGCAGTTCTTC. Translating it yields CASSLRTSGEQFF.

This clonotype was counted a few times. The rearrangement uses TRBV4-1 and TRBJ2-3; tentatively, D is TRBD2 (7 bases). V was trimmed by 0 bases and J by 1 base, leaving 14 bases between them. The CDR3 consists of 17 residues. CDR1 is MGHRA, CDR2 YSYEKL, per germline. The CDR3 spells CASSQDLGGGGTDTQYF. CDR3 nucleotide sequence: TGCGCCAGCAGCCAAGATCTCGGAGGGGGGGGCACAGATACGCAGTATTTT.

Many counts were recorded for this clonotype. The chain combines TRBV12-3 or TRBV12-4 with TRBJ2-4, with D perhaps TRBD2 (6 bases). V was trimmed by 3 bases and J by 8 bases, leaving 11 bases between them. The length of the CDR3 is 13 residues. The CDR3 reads CASSFGGADIQYF. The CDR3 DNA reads TGTGCCAGCAGTTTCGGAGGGGCGGACATTCAGTACTTC.

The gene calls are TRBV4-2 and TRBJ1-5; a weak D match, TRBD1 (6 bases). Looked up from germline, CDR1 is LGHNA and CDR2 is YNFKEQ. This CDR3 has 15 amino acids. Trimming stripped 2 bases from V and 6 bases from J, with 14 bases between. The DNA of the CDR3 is TGTGCCAGCAGCCAAACCACAGGGATGGCTCAGCCCCAGCATTTT. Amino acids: CASSQTTGMAQPQHF.